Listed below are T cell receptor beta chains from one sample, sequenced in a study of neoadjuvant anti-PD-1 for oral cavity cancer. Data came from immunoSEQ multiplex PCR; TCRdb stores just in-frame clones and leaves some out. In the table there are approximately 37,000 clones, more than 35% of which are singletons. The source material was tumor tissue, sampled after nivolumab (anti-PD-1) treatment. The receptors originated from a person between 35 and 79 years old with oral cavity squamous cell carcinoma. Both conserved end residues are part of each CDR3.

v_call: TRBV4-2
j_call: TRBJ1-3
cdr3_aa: CASSQEVLGQRGNTIYF

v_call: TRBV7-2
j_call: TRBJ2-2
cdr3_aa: CASSSGTRNTGELFF

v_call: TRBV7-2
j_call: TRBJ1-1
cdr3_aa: CASSLRVGQGNTEAFF

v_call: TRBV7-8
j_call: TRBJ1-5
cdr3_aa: CASSLEGHAGYQPQHF

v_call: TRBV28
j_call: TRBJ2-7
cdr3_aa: CASRPGTSYEQYF

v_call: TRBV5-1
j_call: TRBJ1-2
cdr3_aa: CASSVPDRGYGYTF

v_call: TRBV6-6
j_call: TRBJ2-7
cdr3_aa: CASSWAGGYEQYF

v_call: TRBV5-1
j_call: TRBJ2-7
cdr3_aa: CASSSGGSYEQYF

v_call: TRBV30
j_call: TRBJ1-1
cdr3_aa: CAWGGTEDGEAFF

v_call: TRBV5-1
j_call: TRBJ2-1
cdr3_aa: CASSHRTGDSYNEQFF

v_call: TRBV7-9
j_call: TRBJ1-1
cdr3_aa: CASSLAQADEAFF

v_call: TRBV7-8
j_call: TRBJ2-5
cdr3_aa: CASSLTTGRDSHHF

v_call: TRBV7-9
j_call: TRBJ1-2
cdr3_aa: CASSGRTTTGGYTF

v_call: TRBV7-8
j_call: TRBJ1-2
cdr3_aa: CASSFVGTGGYGYTF

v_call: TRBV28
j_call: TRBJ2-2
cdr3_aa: CASSSSSGVLNTGELFF

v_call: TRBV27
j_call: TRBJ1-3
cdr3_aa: CASSLYPTENTIYF

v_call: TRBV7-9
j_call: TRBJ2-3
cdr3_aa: CASSLVIDTQYF

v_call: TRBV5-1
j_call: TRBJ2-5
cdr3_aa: CASSSTGGRGETQYF

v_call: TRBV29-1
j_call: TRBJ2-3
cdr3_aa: CSVSVPGQGTIGTDTQYF

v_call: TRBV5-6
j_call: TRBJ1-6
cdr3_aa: CASSSPRDSQPNSPLHF

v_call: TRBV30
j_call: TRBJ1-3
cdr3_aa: CAWATGAGNTIYF

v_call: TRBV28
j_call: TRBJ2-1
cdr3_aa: CASHGLASGSYNEQFF

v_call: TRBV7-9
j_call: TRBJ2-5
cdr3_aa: CASSQWTSGETQYF

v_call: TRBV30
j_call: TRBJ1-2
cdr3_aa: CASPSPGQGYGYTF

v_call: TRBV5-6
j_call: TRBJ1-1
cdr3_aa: CASSLALGGNTEAFF

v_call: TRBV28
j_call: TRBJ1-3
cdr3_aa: CASSSSVGYSGNTIYF

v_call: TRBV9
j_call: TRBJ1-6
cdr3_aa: CASSVRENNSPLHF

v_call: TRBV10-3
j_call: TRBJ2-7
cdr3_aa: CAIGLAGGPGYF

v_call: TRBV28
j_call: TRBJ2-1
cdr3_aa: CASSSLTQQFF

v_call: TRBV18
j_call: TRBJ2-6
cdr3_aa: CASSPTGGYSGANVLTF

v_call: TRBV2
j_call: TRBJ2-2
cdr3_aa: CASRKLAMNTGELFF

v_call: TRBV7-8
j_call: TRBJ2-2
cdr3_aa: CASSSLAGAITGELFF

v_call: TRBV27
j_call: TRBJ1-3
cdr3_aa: CASRLGRGSHDTIYF

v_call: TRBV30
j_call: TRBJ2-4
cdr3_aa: CAWSVLGGGAKNIQYF

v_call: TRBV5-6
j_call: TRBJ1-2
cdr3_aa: CASSQGSADYGYTF

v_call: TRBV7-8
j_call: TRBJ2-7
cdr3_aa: CASSQLVSGGIAMQYF

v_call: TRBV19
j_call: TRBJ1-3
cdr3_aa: CASSIWGLVSGNTIYF